The rows below give T cell receptor beta chains drawn from one sample of a study of blood T cell repertoires in COVID-19. Sequenced by immunoSEQ multiplex PCR; TCRdb stores in-frame clones only, minus some. The top ten clones hold approximately 7% of a sample with about 160,000 clones, 85% to 90% of them seen once. The sequenced sample was peripheral blood. The receptors shown here come from a man aged 45-65 years with active or convalescent COVID-19. The CDR3 runs from the conserved cysteine through the conserved F or W. D genes are given only for firm matches. Only part of the rows carry a size: once, few, many, or a class if the clone is expanded.

-	TRBV7-8	TRBJ2-1	-	TGTGCCAGCAGCTTAGGGGCAGGCAAGCAGTTCTTC	CASSLGAGKQFF
-	TRBV4-2	TRBJ2-3	once	TGTGCCAGCAGCCAGGGCGCGCGGGACACAGATACGCAGTATTTT	CASSQGARDTDTQYF
TRBD1	TRBV18	TRBJ2-1	-	TGTGCCAGCTCACCGACGACAGGGGGCTCCTACAATGAGCAGTTCTTC	CASSPTTGGSYNEQFF
TRBD1	TRBV19	TRBJ2-7	-	TGTGCCAGTAGTAAAGGCGCAGGGGGTTTCTACGAGCAGTACTTC	CASSKGAGGFYEQYF
TRBD2	TRBV27	TRBJ2-5	-	TGTGCCAGCAGTTCCCTAGGAGTTAGCGGGCAAGAGACCCAGTACTTC	CASSSLGVSGQETQYF
TRBD1	TRBV7-8	TRBJ1-6	-	TGTGCCAGCAGCCCCCGGACAGGAAGGGATAATTCACCCCTCCACTTT	CASSPRTGRDNSPLHF
-	TRBV4-3	TRBJ1-5	-	TGCGCCAGCAGCCAGGGGACGGCGGGGAATCAGCCCCAGCATTTT	CASSQGTAGNQPQHF
TRBD2	TRBV14	TRBJ2-1	-	TGTGCCAGCAGCCCCGGGACTAGCGGAAACTACAATGAGCAGTTCTTC	CASSPGTSGNYNEQFF
TRBD1	TRBV6-5	TRBJ1-4	few	TGTGCCAGCAGACTGGGACAGAGGGGGGAACTGTTTTTT	CASRLGQRGELFF
TRBD1	TRBV6-5	TRBJ1-2	-	TGTGCCAGCAGAATAGGGGGCGGTGGCTATGGCTACACCTTC	CASRIGGGGYGYTF
-	TRBV12-3/TRBV12-4	TRBJ1-5	-	TGTGCCAGCAGTTTCGGGCAGGGGCTAAAAAGATTT	CASSFGQGLKRF
TRBD1	TRBV24-1	TRBJ1-3	-	TGTGCCACCAGTGATTCCGGGGACAGGGGCTCTGGAAACACCATATATTTT	CATSDSGDRGSGNTIYF
TRBD1	TRBV20-1	TRBJ1-2	once	TGCAGTGCTAGTATGACAGGGGGTTCTGATTATGGCTACACCTTC	CSASMTGGSDYGYTF
TRBD1	TRBV24-1	TRBJ1-1	-	TGTGCCACCAGTGACCCGGGACAGCCTGAAGCTTTCTTT	CATSDPGQPEAFF
TRBD2	TRBV25-1	TRBJ2-5	-	TGTGCCAGCAGTGATTCCAACAGCGGGGAGGCCCAGTACTTC	CASSDSNSGEAQYF
-	TRBV24-1	TRBJ2-5	-	TGTGCCACCAGTGATTTTAAAACAGCAAACCAAGAGACCCAGTACTTC	CATSDFKTANQETQYF
-	TRBV18	TRBJ1-5	-	TGTGCCAGCTCACGGACCAGGACATCGAATCAGCCCCAGCATTTT	CASSRTRTSNQPQHF
TRBD1	TRBV7-2	TRBJ1-2	-	TGTGCCAGCAGCCCCACCGGGACAGGGCTTGGCTACACCTTC	CASSPTGTGLGYTF
-	TRBV4-3	TRBJ2-7	few	TGCGCCAGCAGCCAAGATTTAGGTAGGGGGGGCGAGCAGTACTTC	CASSQDLGRGGEQYF
-	TRBV12-3/TRBV12-4	TRBJ1-2	-	TGTGCCAGCAGTTTACAGCCTGGCAGGGGCTACACCTTC	CASSLQPGRGYTF
-	TRBV19	TRBJ2-3	few	TGTGCCAGTAGTATTCTGGGGCCTACAGATACGCAGTATTTT	CASSILGPTDTQYF
-	TRBV6-5	TRBJ1-2	-	TGTGCCAGCAGTAGACAAGGGGCTGGCTACACCTTC	CASSRQGAGYTF
TRBD1	TRBV5-4	TRBJ1-2	-	TGTGCCAGCAGCAGGACAGGGGAAGACTATGGCTACACCTTC	CASSRTGEDYGYTF
-	TRBV6-5	TRBJ1-2	once	TGTGCCAGCAGTTACTCGGACCCACAGGGAGACTATGGCTACACCTTC	CASSYSDPQGDYGYTF
-	TRBV15	TRBJ2-2	-	TGTGCCACCAGCAGAGCCGCAGGTAACACCGGGGAGCTGTTTTTT	CATSRAAGNTGELFF
TRBD1	TRBV6-6	TRBJ2-7	-	TGTGCCAGCAGTTACAACCGGGACAGGGGGGTCGAGCAGTACTTC	CASSYNRDRGVEQYF
TRBD1	TRBV19	TRBJ1-2	many	TGTGCCACTGAACAGGGGGGTGTTGGCTACACCTTC	CATEQGGVGYTF
TRBD2	TRBV6-2/TRBV6-3	TRBJ2-1	-	TGTGCCAGCAGTATCGGGGTGCTAGCGGGGGGGTACCCGTTCTTC	CASSIGVLAGGYPFF
TRBD2	TRBV14	TRBJ2-1	-	TGTGCCAGCAGCCTAAGAGCGGGAGAGGTCGATGAGCAGTTCTTC	CASSLRAGEVDEQFF
TRBD2	TRBV7-6	TRBJ2-5	once	TGTGCCAGCAGCTTATCCGGGACTAGCGCGTCGAAGTACTTC	CASSLSGTSASKYF
TRBD2	TRBV5-6	TRBJ2-5	-	TGTGCCAGCAGCTTGGCCGTAAGACTAGCGGGGCAAGAGACCCAGTACTTC	CASSLAVRLAGQETQYF
-	TRBV2	TRBJ2-7	few	TGTGCCACTGGCCGGGATATAGAGGAGCAGTACTTC	CATGRDIEEQYF
-	TRBV7-2	TRBJ2-1	-	TGTGCCAGCAGCCCTCGACAGGGACTTGAGCAGTTCTTC	CASSPRQGLEQFF
-	TRBV3-1/TRBV3-2	TRBJ1-1	-	TGTGCCAGCAGCCGCACCCCACAGGGATCAGCTTTCTTT	CASSRTPQGSAFF
TRBD2	TRBV6-2/TRBV6-3	TRBJ2-5	-	TGTGCCAGCAGTTCGCCCGGACTAGCGGGAGGGAAGGAGACCCAGTACTTC	CASSSPGLAGGKETQYF
-	TRBV7-3	TRBJ1-2	few	TGTGCCAGCAGTCAGGGGCCCGCTAACTATGGCTACACCTTC	CASSQGPANYGYTF
TRBD1	TRBV13	TRBJ1-1	few	TGTGCCAGCAGGGCAAGGACAGGGACGCTGACTGAAGCTTTCTTT	CASRARTGTLTEAFF
TRBD1	TRBV25-1	TRBJ2-3	-	TGTGCCAGCCGGACAGGCGGACCAGATACGCAGTATTTT	CASRTGGPDTQYF
TRBD2	TRBV6-4	TRBJ2-1	-	TGTGCCAGCAGTGAGGCTAGCGGGGGACACAATGAGCAGTTCTTC	CASSEASGGHNEQFF
TRBD2	TRBV19	TRBJ2-1	few	TGTGCCAGTACCGCGAGTAGCGGGAAATCCTACAATGAGCAGTTCTTC	CASTASSGKSYNEQFF
-	TRBV9	TRBJ1-1	-	TGTGCCAGCAGCGTAGGGACAGCTATGAACACTGAAGCTTTCTTT	CASSVGTAMNTEAFF
-	TRBV7-7	TRBJ2-5	-	TGTGCTAGCAGCTCCGGAGCCCAGGGTTGGGAGACCCAGTACTTC	CASSSGAQGWETQYF
-	TRBV28	TRBJ2-4	-	TGTGCCAGCAGTTTAAGGGGCAGGGTTGGTGCCAAAAACATTCAGTACTTC	CASSLRGRVGAKNIQYF
-	TRBV7-2	TRBJ2-1	-	TGTGCCAGCAGCTTACAGACAGCTTACTACAATGAGCAGTTCTTC	CASSLQTAYYNEQFF
-	TRBV7-9	TRBJ2-2	-	TGTGCCAGCAGCTTATTAAGGACTAACACCGGGGAGCTGTTTTTT	CASSLLRTNTGELFF
TRBD1	TRBV19	TRBJ2-2	-	TGTGCCACCCCATCCGACAGGGTTGACACCGGGGAGCTGTTTTTT	CATPSDRVDTGELFF
-	TRBV7-9	TRBJ2-7	-	TGTGCCAGCAGCTTAGCCAACGGGGTGGGTGAGCAGTACTTC	CASSLANGVGEQYF
TRBD2	TRBV4-3	TRBJ2-1	-	TGCGCCAGCAGCCAAGATTTTCTAGCGGGAGAGGGGGAGCAGTTCTTC	CASSQDFLAGEGEQFF
-	TRBV29-1	TRBJ2-1	-	TGCAGCGTTGCCTCGGGGGTTTGGGACAATGAGCAGTTCTTC	CSVASGVWDNEQFF
TRBD1	TRBV5-1	TRBJ2-5	-	TGCGCCAGCAGCGGGGACAGTCGAGGGGAGACCCAGTACTTC	CASSGDSRGETQYF